This TCR beta chain was sequenced during a study of blood T cell repertoires in COVID-19. Looking at the study overall: T cells, B-cell-depleted T cells, or PBMCs supplied cDNA or gDNA.

TCRdb's copy holds only in-frame clones and misses some; the assay was immunoSEQ multiplex PCR. The sample holds about 73,000 clones, about four fifths seen once. The clonotype originates from a human donor in a cohort sampled during active COVID-19. Sequencing input: peripheral blood.

The CDR3 DNA reads TGTGCCAGCAGCCAAGGGGGGGAAACACCGCCTAACTATGGCTACACCTTC. It encodes CASSQGGETPPNYGYTF. This chain connects TRBV4-2 to TRBJ1-2; maybe TRBD1 (5 bases). Trimming removed 1 base from V and 0 bases from J, with 15 bases in between. The CDR3 consists of 17 residues. CDR1 is LGHNA, CDR2 YNFKEQ, per germline.